Listed below are T cell receptor beta chains from one sample, sequenced in a study of neurological immune-mediated disorders. TCRdb re-called the 5' RACE reads with MiXCR, one entry per CDR3 protein. The table shows roughly 48,000 distinct CDR3 sequences, with about 25% occurring only once. What was sequenced was PBMCs. The source is a woman in her 70s in good health. Each CDR3 is given with its conserved first and last residue. Rows may omit the clone size; those that give it use once, few, many or a size class.

J gene	V gene	clone size	CDR3 protein
TRBJ2-3	TRBV10-3	.	CAISESGGLGTDTQYF
TRBJ2-2	TRBV20-1	many	CSAGTGGWAGELFF
TRBJ1-5	TRBV5-6	many	CASSPSRWGNQPQHF
TRBJ2-7	TRBV4-1	many	CASSQGLRSYEQYF
TRBJ1-3	TRBV5-1	.	CTSRDTGGSGNTIYF
TRBJ2-1	TRBV20-1	.	CSARESGRVVSNEQFF
TRBJ2-7	TRBV6-2/TRBV6-3	many	CASRPGTGTTYEQYF
TRBJ1-1	TRBV18	.	CASSPYRGDFDRAFF
TRBJ2-1	TRBV20-1	many	CSARVGTGSGNEQFF
TRBJ2-2	TRBV7-2	once	CASSLNGDQRTWELFF
TRBJ1-1	TRBV5-6	.	CASSFIGQPLGAFF
TRBJ2-3	TRBV6-2/TRBV6-3	.	CASSYRGGLTDTQYF
TRBJ2-7	TRBV18	few	CASSPRSGSFYEQYF
TRBJ2-3	TRBV28	many	CASSLSRGMRTDTQYF
TRBJ1-3	TRBV24-1	.	CATSYPQIIQGKGIGNTIYF